This is a list of T cell receptor beta chains from one sample in a study of T cells in pancreatic ductal adenocarcinoma. The data were produced by immunoSEQ multiplex PCR, yet TCRdb's version contains in-frame clones alone and is incomplete. The table shows some 16,000 clones, with around nine tenths occurring only once. The sequencing input was PBMCs. All receptors derive from a human donor with pancreatic ductal adenocarcinoma. Both conserved end residues are part of each CDR3. The D gene is left open where the match is weak. Size is omitted from some rows. Given values are once, few, many or a class for expanded clones.

v_gene	j_gene	d_gene	abundance	CDR3nt	CDR3aa
TRBV7-6	TRBJ1-1	TRBD1	NA	TGTGCCAGCAGCTTAGGGACAGGCGGGAACACTGAAGCTTTCTTT	CASSLGTGGNTEAFF
TRBV4-3	TRBJ2-1	TRBD1	NA	TGCGCCAGCAGCCTAAATCCCGGGACAGGGGGCGCAGGCGATGAGCAGTTCTTC	CASSLNPGTGGAGDEQFF
TRBV18	TRBJ2-7	TRBD1	NA	TGTGCCAGCTCAAAAACGCCCGGACAGGGGCGTAGAAGCTCCTACGAGCAGTACTTC	CASSKTPGQGRRSSYEQYF
TRBV7-9	TRBJ2-7	TRBD1	once	TGTGCCAGCAGCTTAGAGGGACAGGGGAAGCAGTACTTC	CASSLEGQGKQYF
TRBV7-9	TRBJ1-2	TRBD1	NA	TGTGCCAGCAGCTCACAGGGGCGATCTAACTATGGCTACACCTTC	CASSSQGRSNYGYTF
TRBV5-5	TRBJ2-7	NA	NA	TGTGCCAGCAGCTTGGCCGGGGGCCAACAGATCTACGAGCAGTACTTC	CASSLAGGQQIYEQYF
TRBV5-1	TRBJ2-4	TRBD1	NA	TGCGCCAGCAGCTTGGAGTATAGGGGGCTGAAAAACATTCAGTACTTC	CASSLEYRGLKNIQYF
TRBV5-6	TRBJ1-1	NA	NA	TGTGCCAGCAGCTTGGCCGGGGCGCGGATCACTGAAGCTTTCTTT	CASSLAGARITEAFF
TRBV30	TRBJ1-5	TRBD1	NA	TGTGCCTGGAGTGGCAGGACAGGGGGCGGAATTCAGCCCCAGCATTTT	CAWSGRTGGGIQPQHF
TRBV30	TRBJ2-4	NA	NA	TGTGCCTGGAGTGACAGGGTCAAAAACATTCAGTACTTC	CAWSDRVKNIQYF
TRBV10-3	TRBJ2-3	TRBD1	NA	TGTGCCATCAAGGGACAGGGGTCGGCTAGCACAGATACGCAGTATTTT	CAIKGQGSASTDTQYF
TRBV7-2	TRBJ1-1	NA	NA	TGTGCCAGCAGCTTCTCCGCCCTCTCCACTGAAGCTTTCTTT	CASSFSALSTEAFF
TRBV10-3	TRBJ2-7	NA	once	TGTGCCATCAGTGAGTCGGGACACTACTACGAGCAGTACTTC	CAISESGHYYEQYF
TRBV4-1	TRBJ2-7	TRBD2	NA	TGCGCCAGCAGCCAGGGTCTAGCGGGGAGTTACGAGCAGTACTTC	CASSQGLAGSYEQYF
TRBV27	TRBJ2-3	NA	NA	TGTGCCAGCACCCTATCCCGGTTCCCTAGCACAGATACGCAGTATTTT	CASTLSRFPSTDTQYF
TRBV9	TRBJ2-2	TRBD1	NA	TGTGCCAGCAGCGTAGCAGGGGGCGCGAACACCGGGGAGCTGTTTTTT	CASSVAGGANTGELFF
TRBV29-1	TRBJ2-1	TRBD2	NA	TGCAGCGTTGACTTTCTCATCGGGAGGAATGAGCAGTTCTTC	CSVDFLIGRNEQFF
TRBV28	TRBJ2-7	NA	NA	TGTGCCAGCAGTCCGACGCCGGGGCAGGTCTACGAGCAGTACTTC	CASSPTPGQVYEQYF
TRBV7-3	TRBJ1-2	NA	NA	TGTGCCAGCAGCCCGGCACCGGAGACAGCCGTCTCGGGTGGCTACACCTTC	CASSPAPETAVSGGYTF
TRBV7-3	TRBJ1-1	TRBD1	NA	TGTGCCAGCAGCCTAAACAGGGGGGAAGCTTTCTTT	CASSLNRGEAFF
TRBV7-9	TRBJ2-7	NA	once	TGTGCCAGCAGTTATAGTGGGGCCTCCTACGAGCAGTACTTC	CASSYSGASYEQYF
TRBV27	TRBJ2-1	TRBD2	NA	TGTGCCAGCAGTAAGGGACTAGCGGGAGGGCCCGAGCAGTTCTTC	CASSKGLAGGPEQFF
TRBV30	TRBJ2-6	NA	NA	TGTGCCTGGACCAGGGGACGGACCCGCTCTGGGGCCAACGTCCTGACTTTC	CAWTRGRTRSGANVLTF
TRBV9	TRBJ1-1	TRBD1	NA	TGTGCCAGCAGCGTAGTGGGACAGGGGGCGAGGGACACTGAAGCTTTCTTT	CASSVVGQGARDTEAFF
TRBV5-4	TRBJ1-6	TRBD1	NA	TGTGCCAGCAGCTTGGGAAAGGGGGCGGATTCACCCCTCCACTTT	CASSLGKGADSPLHF
TRBV7-3	TRBJ2-7	TRBD1	NA	TGTGCCAGCAGCCCCGAGGGGGACAGCTCCTACGAGCAGTACTTC	CASSPEGDSSYEQYF
TRBV25-1	TRBJ1-2	TRBD1	NA	TGTGCCAGCAGTGAATATGGGACAGGGGGCTCAGGTGGCTACACCTTC	CASSEYGTGGSGGYTF
TRBV2	TRBJ1-1	TRBD1	NA	TGTGCCAGCAGTGAACTGACAGGGGGCACTGAAGCTTTCTTT	CASSELTGGTEAFF
TRBV7-8	TRBJ2-7	TRBD2	NA	TGTGCCAGCAGCTCAGGGACTAGCGCAGACTACGAGCAGTACTTC	CASSSGTSADYEQYF
TRBV19	TRBJ1-2	TRBD1	NA	TGTGCCAGTAGTATAGATTGGAGAACCGGGACAGGGGGCGCCCGAAACTATGGCTACACCTTC	CASSIDWRTGTGGARNYGYTF
TRBV27	TRBJ1-5	TRBD1	NA	TGTGCCAGCAGGAGGGACAGGGAAGGACAGCCCCAGCATTTT	CASRRDREGQPQHF
TRBV11-2	TRBJ2-3	NA	NA	TGTGCCAGCAGCTTACGTGGAGGAGGCTTTACAGATACGCAGTATTTT	CASSLRGGGFTDTQYF
TRBV7-9	TRBJ2-1	NA	NA	TGTGCCAGCAGCTTAGGTCCCCCGGGGGCCCATGAGCAGTTCTTC	CASSLGPPGAHEQFF
TRBV14	TRBJ2-3	NA	NA	TGTGCCAGCAGCCAAGATCGATTGGCGGGCCATAACACAGATACGCAGTATTTT	CASSQDRLAGHNTDTQYF
TRBV27	TRBJ2-7	NA	NA	TGTGCCAGCACGCGGACAGTCAGCTCCTACGAGCAGTACTTC	CASTRTVSSYEQYF
TRBV6-6	TRBJ1-1	TRBD1	NA	TGTGCCAGCAGTTACTCGACAGGGACTGAAGCTTTCTTT	CASSYSTGTEAFF
TRBV4-2	TRBJ2-1	TRBD2	NA	TGTGCCAGCAGCCCCGCAGTAGCGGGAGGGTATGAGCAGTTCTTC	CASSPAVAGGYEQFF
TRBV11-1	TRBJ2-3	TRBD2	NA	TGTGCCAGCAGCTTGAGGACTAGCGGGGGCGCCAACTGGGATACGCAGTATTTT	CASSLRTSGGANWDTQYF
TRBV11-2	TRBJ2-7	NA	NA	TGTGCCAGCAGCTTATATTCCCGGGAGACTTGGTCCTACGAGCAGTACTTC	CASSLYSRETWSYEQYF
TRBV10-3	TRBJ1-2	NA	NA	TGTGCCATCCAAGGGGGTTTCTCAGTAGGTTATGGCTACACCTTC	CAIQGGFSVGYGYTF
TRBV27	TRBJ2-2	TRBD1	NA	TGTGCCAGCAGTTTTTACAGGGGGCGTACCGGGGAGCTGTTTTTT	CASSFYRGRTGELFF
TRBV7-9	TRBJ1-1	NA	NA	TGTGCCAGCAGCTTAACGGGCAGCCCGAACACTGAAGCTTTCTTT	CASSLTGSPNTEAFF
TRBV14	TRBJ2-7	TRBD2	NA	TGTGCCAGCAGCCATGCCCCTAGCGGGAGCCCCTCCGAATTC	CASSHAPSGSPSEF
TRBV14	TRBJ2-3	TRBD2	NA	TGTGCCAGCAGCCCCCGGACTAGTACCCTTCGGATCGGCACAGATACGCAGTATTTT	CASSPRTSTLRIGTDTQYF
TRBV9	TRBJ1-1	NA	NA	TGTGCCAGCAGCGCCAGCGGAGGATCGAACACTGAAGCTTTCTTT	CASSASGGSNTEAFF
TRBV19	TRBJ2-7	NA	NA	TGTGCCAGTAGTATGGGGGGGGACAGCCCCTACGAGCAGTACTTC	CASSMGGDSPYEQYF
TRBV19	TRBJ2-1	TRBD2	NA	TGTGCCAGTAAGGAAAGCGGGAGGAACTCCAGAGAGTTCTTC	CASKESGRNSREFF
TRBV4-3	TRBJ1-6	TRBD1	once	TGCGCCAGCAGCCAAGAGGACAGGGATAATTCACCCCTCCACTTT	CASSQEDRDNSPLHF
TRBV2	TRBJ1-6	NA	NA	TGTGCCAGCAGTGAAGCGCTGGACAGACCGATGACCCCCCTCCACTTT	CASSEALDRPMTPLHF
TRBV6-1	TRBJ2-1	NA	once	TGTGCCAGCAGTGAAGCCGACCACGGGGTTACCTACAATGAGCAGTTCTTC	CASSEADHGVTYNEQFF
TRBV6-1	TRBJ2-7	NA	NA	TGTGCCAGCAGTGAACCTACCGGGACGGGCATTTCCTACGAGCAGTACTTC	CASSEPTGTGISYEQYF
TRBV5-4	TRBJ2-1	NA	NA	TGTGCCAGCAGCTTGGAGGCCGGGGGCGTAGAAAATGAGCAGTTCTTC	CASSLEAGGVENEQFF
TRBV5-1	TRBJ1-6	NA	NA	TGCGCCAGCAGCTTGGCCCCCCGGGGAATCGGTTCTTCTTCACCCCTCCACTTT	CASSLAPRGIGSSSPLHF
TRBV19	TRBJ2-5	NA	NA	TGTGCCAGTAGTATGCTTATGGGGGGGCCCGAGACCCAGTACTTC	CASSMLMGGPETQYF
TRBV15	TRBJ1-1	TRBD1	NA	TGTGCCACCATCCAGGGACAGGGTTGGGCGGACACTGAAGCTTTCTTT	CATIQGQGWADTEAFF
TRBV13	TRBJ2-2	NA	NA	TGTGCCAGCAGCTTAGGGGGGACAAAAGGGTCCACCGGGGAGCTGTTTTTT	CASSLGGTKGSTGELFF
TRBV7-9	TRBJ2-3	NA	NA	TGTGCCAGCAGCTTAGCGAGGGCTGGGGAAGATACGCAGTATTTT	CASSLARAGEDTQYF
TRBV15	TRBJ1-4	TRBD1	NA	TGTGCCACCAGCAGAGGGCGGACAGGGGGCTCCGAAAAACTGTTTTTT	CATSRGRTGGSEKLFF
TRBV27	TRBJ2-1	TRBD2	NA	TGTGCCAGCAGTTTATGGTCCAGACTAGCGGGGGGCTCCTACAATGAGCAGTTCTTC	CASSLWSRLAGGSYNEQFF